This record looks at one T cell receptor (beta chain) sequence and its context. Its antigen is not identified. This sample was included in a study of T-cell memory formation after mild COVID-19. Study in general: Each donor largely had its own TCR clusters. Whole-study results and caveats: The pre-infection memory compartment contained some responding clones, suggesting cross-reactive memory joined. Clonal second-wave expansions that peaked on day 37 had unconfirmed SARS-CoV-2 specificity.

Between the trimmed V and J ends, which lost 3 bases and 3 bases, there was a span of 7 bases. Germline V CDR1 and CDR2: SGHNT, YYREEE (reference sequence). CDR3 length equals 13 residues. Constant-segment-primed 5'RACE gave TCR alpha and TCR beta cDNA libraries with sample barcodes and UMIs. TCRdb itself ran the 5' RACE reads through MiXCR, one entry per CDR3 protein. The sample yields 450,000 or so distinct CDR3 sequences, around a quarter seen once. The chain links TRBV5-4 to TRBJ2-1, with D possibly being TRBD1 or TRBD2 (5 bases each). This sequence originates from an adult woman who had mild COVID-19 (a few samples of this study predate the infection). Cell type and time point are not known. The specimen was PBMCs or a T cell subset sorted from them (not recorded which). CDR3 sequence (DNA): TGTGCCAGCAGCTGGGACGGCTACAATGAGCAGTTCTTC. This codes for CASSWDGYNEQFF.